This T cell receptor beta chain was obtained from a study of blood T cell repertoires in COVID-19. Study-level information: Nucleic acid was either cDNA or gDNA, and it came from T cells, B-cell-depleted T cells, or PBMCs.

The junction had 13 bases not matched to a gene; V was cut back by 5 bases and J by 6 bases. Germline V CDR1 and CDR2: SGHNT, YENEEA. This CDR3 contains 17 residues. TCRdb keeps only in-frame clones here, not all; method: immunoSEQ multiplex PCR. Seen here are some 320,000 clones, more than 90% observed once, and the top ten hold around 2.7%. This clone was observed a single time. Participants spanned ages 18 to 89 years and resided in fewer than 30 US areas. This clonotype was sampled from a man in his sixties who had recovered from COVID-19. The sequencing sample was made of PBMCs or T cells enriched from blood (not recorded which). V gene TRBV11-3 combines with J gene TRBJ2-1, with 10 bases identical to TRBD2. The CDR3 here is CASSTRLGLAVRNEQFF. The CDR3 DNA reads TGTGCCAGCAGCACCCGATTAGGACTAGCGGTCCGCAATGAGCAGTTCTTC. Full variable domain (outside the CDR3, taken from reference TRBV11-3 and TRBJ2-1): EAGVVQSPRYKIIEKKQPVAFWCNPISGHNTLYWYLQNLGQGPELLIRYENEEAVDDSQLPKDRFSAERLKGVDSTLKIQPAELGDSAVYLCASSTRLGLAVRNEQFFGPGTRLTVL.